Sequencing of this TCR beta chain was carried out in a study of monozygotic twins with inflammatory bowel disease. TCRdb re-called the 5' RACE reads; one entry per CDR3 protein, DNA not given. Here the sample table reports some 400,000 distinct CDR3 sequences. The CDR3 runs 14 residues. Germline CDR1 and CDR2: LNHDA and SQIVND (reference sequence). The chain recombines TRBV19 with TRBJ2-2. Sequenced: blood. This clonotype was obtained from a human donor with ulcerative colitis or Crohn's disease, or a healthy co-twin of an affected twin (not recorded which). CDR3 sequence reads: CASSAGINTGELFF.